Listed here are 25 T cell receptor beta chains from one sample, sequenced in a study of shared clonotypes between healthy human individuals. Naive CD8 cells, CD45RO-negative and positively selected for CCR7, excluded terminally differentiated effector memory CD45RA+ cells. Clones were read by immunoSEQ multiplex PCR, and TCRdb kept only the in-frame ones, dropping some. The sample shows roughly 2,000,000 clones, around 96% of them seen only once. Sequencing was carried out using naive CD8+ T cells sorted from blood. These receptors were taken from a man between 18 and 35 years old in good health.

The CDR3 DNA reads TGTGCCAGCAGTTACTTTGCAGATTCCTACGAGCAGTACTTC. It specifies CASSYFADSYEQYF. J is TRBJ2-7 and V is TRBV6-6; the D is unclear. Looked up from germline, CDR1 is MNHNY and CDR2 is SVGAGI (reference sequence). Trimming removed 1 base from V and 1 base from J, with 8 bases in between. The CDR3 is 14 residues long.

J is TRBJ1-1 and V is TRBV6-5; D is uncertain. Germline-derived CDR1 and CDR2 are MNHEY and SVGAGI. The CDR3 loop spans 15 amino acids. The V gene lost 0 bases and the J gene lost 0 bases, with 8 bases spanning the gap. Here the CDR3 reads CASSYSGPLNTEAFF. Here the CDR3 DNA reads TGTGCCAGCAGTTACTCCGGACCGTTGAACACTGAAGCTTTCTTT.

V is TRBV19 and J is TRBJ2-3; 10 bases are shared with TRBD2. CDR1 is LNHDA and CDR2 is SQIVND in the germline V gene (reference sequence). The CDR3 runs 16 residues. J lost 3 bases, V lost 1 base, and 4 bases had no gene match. The CDR3 loop reads CASSIGPGLATDTQYF. CDR3 nucleotides: TGTGCCAGTAGTATAGGGCCGGGACTAGCGACAGATACGCAGTATTTT.

The CDR3 region is CASSLWTIKHNEKLFF. In nucleotides, the CDR3 is TGTGCCAGCAGCTTATGGACCATTAAGCATAATGAAAAACTGTTTTTT. This chain uses TRBV5-6 with TRBJ1-4; no reliable D call. The V end was cut by 2 bases, the J end by 4 bases, with 15 bases between. Germline V gene lookup returns CDR1 SGHDT and CDR2 YYEEEE. CDR3 length: 16 residues.

The chain couples TRBV9 to TRBJ2-1, with D unresolved. V was shortened by 0 bases and J by 1 base, with 8 bases between the two germline ends. The CDR3 totals 15 residues. Germline V gene data show CDR1 as SGDLS and CDR2 as YYNGEE. The CDR3 region has the DNA TGTGCCAGCAGCGTAGAAGAGAAATCCTACAATGAGCAGTTCTTC. Translation gives CASSVEEKSYNEQFF.

About this clone itself: At one of its ends the junction is not consistent with the germline gene, which may arise from a read error. V usage is TRBV12-5 and J usage is TRBJ2-2; a weak D match, TRBD2 (6 bases). CDR3 length equals 15 residues. Germline V CDR1 and CDR2: LGHNT, FRNRAP. The CDR3 region is CASGLIGGNSGELFF. CDR3 bases: TGTGCTAGTGGTTTGATCGGGGGAAACAGCGGGGAGCTGTTTTTT.

The rearrangement links TRBV7-9 to TRBJ2-1, with a weak D call TRBD1 (5 bases). Trimming pared 5 bases from V and 2 bases from J, leaving 16 bases between. CDR3 size: 16 residues. Germline-derived CDR1 and CDR2 are SEHNR and FQNEAQ (reference sequence). CDR3 bases: TGTGCCAGCAGCCCGTCAGGGTTTAGTCCCTACAATGAGCAGTTCTTC. Residues: CASSPSGFSPYNEQFF.

This clone was detected once. This chain links TRBV18 with TRBJ1-5, with D possibly being TRBD1 (5 bases). The germline gives CDR1 KGHSH, CDR2 LQKENI. This CDR3 region has 16 residues. Trimming removed 2 bases from V and 4 bases from J, with 15 bases in between. The CDR3 DNA reads TGTGCCAGCTCACCAGTGGGGGACCTGAATAATCAGCCCCAGCATTTT. Its translation: CASSPVGDLNNQPQHF.

The rearrangement uses TRBV7-6 and TRBJ2-5; TRBD1 matches at 7 bases. The V gene's germline CDR1 is SGHVS and CDR2 FNYEAQ. CDR3 length: 14 residues. Unmatched junction bases numbered 7, after V lost 5 bases and J lost 4 bases. The CDR3 spells CASSRDRVSETQYF. The DNA of the CDR3 is TGTGCCAGCAGCCGTGACAGGGTATCAGAGACCCAGTACTTC.

V and J are TRBV5-1 and TRBJ1-2; D is ambiguous. CDR1 and CDR2 (germline): SGHRS, YFSETQ. The CDR3 contains 15 residues. The V and J ends lost 4 bases and 6 bases respectively, with 19 bases between them. The CDR3 bases are TGCGCCAGCAGCACCGATCGACGGCCCTCTAATGGCTACACCTTC. This translates into CASSTDRRPSNGYTF. The complete variable domain, with remaining parts taken from reference TRBV5-1 and TRBJ1-2, reads KAGVTQTPRYLIKTRGQQVTLSCSPISGHRSVSWYQQTPGQGLQFLFEYFSETQRNKGNFPGRFSGRQFSNSRSEMNVSTLELGDSALYLCASSTDRRPSNGYTFGSGTRLTVV.

The chain combines TRBV5-4 with TRBJ1-1, with D possibly TRBD1 on 5 matching bases. From germline, CDR1 is SGHNT and CDR2 YYREEE (reference sequence). This CDR3 has 12 amino acids. V was shortened by 6 bases and J by 3 bases, with 9 bases between the two germline ends. CDR3 sequence (DNA): TGTGCCAGCACCAGAGGGGACACTGAAGCTTTCTTT. It yields the protein CASTRGDTEAFF.

This chain connects TRBV4-1 to TRBJ2-1, with D perhaps matching TRBD2 (7 bases). The CDR3 length is 21 residues. V lost 0 bases and J lost 0, with 24 bases in between. CDR1 is MGHRA, CDR2 YSYEKL, per germline. The CDR3 loop is CASSQDRRMWGGLSSYNEQFF. The CDR3 DNA sequence: TGCGCCAGCAGCCAAGATAGGAGGATGTGGGGGGGCCTTAGCTCCTACAATGAGCAGTTCTTC.

The rearrangement joins TRBV27 to TRBJ2-7; D gene unclear. Trimming left V 2 bases short and J 2 bases short, with 10 bases between. There are 14 residues in the CDR3. Germline loops: CDR1 MNHEY, CDR2 SMNVEV (reference sequence). The CDR3 region is CASSLGPGTYEQYF. CDR3 DNA sequence: TGTGCCAGCAGTTTAGGTCCCGGAACCTACGAGCAGTACTTC.

The rearrangement joins TRBV30 to TRBJ1-1; no clear D. Trimming cost V 5 bases and J 0 bases, with 7 bases left between them. Germline CDR1 is GTSNPN and CDR2 is SVGIG (reference sequence). The CDR3 extends over 12 amino acids. In nucleotides, the CDR3 is TGTGCCTGGGCTGATATGAACACTGAAGCTTTCTTT. Amino acids: CAWADMNTEAFF. The whole variable domain, filled in from reference TRBV30 and TRBJ1-1, reads SQTIHQWPATLVQPVGSPLSLECTVEGTSNPNLYWYRQAAGRGLQLLFYSVGIGQISSEVPQNLSASRPQDRQFILSSKKLLLSDSGFYLCAWADMNTEAFFGQGTRLTVV.

This clone was seen a single time. V is TRBV2 and J is TRBJ2-7, with unresolved D. Between the trimmed V and J ends, which lost 7 bases and 0 bases, there was a span of 13 bases. Per the germline V gene, CDR1 is SNHLY and CDR2 is FYNNEI. The CDR3 runs 14 residues. The CDR3 loop is CASTDETSSYEQYF. The CDR3 bases are TGTGCCAGCACCGACGAAACCTCCTCCTACGAGCAGTACTTC.

The chain links TRBV9 to TRBJ2-5, with 8 bases matching TRBD1. Germline V gene sequence: CDR1 SGDLS, CDR2 YYNGEE. The CDR3 has 15 residues. Losses at the gene ends were 4 bases for V and 5 bases for J; bases not matched to a gene: 10. The CDR3 loop reads CASSITGGFGETQYF. The CDR3 DNA is TGTGCCAGCAGCATAACAGGGGGATTTGGGGAGACCCAGTACTTC.

The chain combines TRBV25-1 with TRBJ2-2; D ambiguous. Per germline, CDR1 MGHDK and CDR2 SYGVNS. Trimming removed 8 bases from V and 6 bases from J, with 10 bases in between. The CDR3 totals 12 residues. The CDR3 loop is CASSTRAGELFF. The CDR3 region has the DNA TGTGCCAGCTCCACACGGGCCGGGGAGCTGTTTTTT. Using reference TRBV25-1 and TRBJ2-2 for the parts outside the CDR3, the full variable domain is EADIYQTPRYLVIGTGKKITLECSQTMGHDKMYWYQQDPGMELHLIHYSYGVNSTEKGDLSSESTVSRIRTEHFPLTLESARPSHTSQYLCASSTRAGELFFGEGSRLTVL.

The rearrangement joins TRBV9 to TRBJ2-5; 10 nucleotides line up with TRBD1. This CDR3 spans 16 amino acids. V gave up 0 bases and J gave up 4 bases; unmatched junction bases: 6. The germline gives CDR1 SGDLS, CDR2 YYNGEE. The CDR3 nucleotides read TGTGCCAGCAGCGTAGGGGGACAGGGGAGAATAGAGACCCAGTACTTC. This codes for CASSVGGQGRIETQYF. Full variable domain (outside the CDR3, taken from reference TRBV9 and TRBJ2-5): DSGVTQTPKHLITATGQRVTLRCSPRSGDLSVYWYQQSLDQGLQFLIQYYNGEERAKGNILERFSAQQFPDLHSELNLSSLELGDSALYFCASSVGGQGRIETQYFGPGTRLLVL.

Here the CDR3 DNA reads TGTGCCAGTAGTATAGACGGGGAAGTCTATGGCTACACCTTC. Its protein product is CASSIDGEVYGYTF. This chain uses TRBV19 with TRBJ1-2; D is undetermined. The V gene's germline CDR1 is LNHDA and CDR2 SQIVND (reference sequence). This CDR3 contains 14 residues. With 0 bases removed from V and 4 bases from J, the gap between germline ends came to 9 bases.

The chain is built from TRBV25-1 and TRBJ2-5, with 9 bases that match TRBD2. There are 14 residues in the CDR3. CDR1 and CDR2 from the germline V gene are MGHDK and SYGVNS. With 4 bases clipped from V and 5 bases from J, the junction kept 5 bases outside the gene matches. CDR3: CASSVAGGHETQYF. CDR3 in DNA: TGTGCCAGCAGTGTGGCGGGGGGGCACGAGACCCAGTACTTC.

This clone was counted once. J is TRBJ1-1 and V is TRBV5-5, with D possibly being TRBD1 (6 bases). Germline V lookup: CDR1 SGHKS, CDR2 YYEKEE (reference sequence). V was cut by 5 bases and J by 0 bases, with 20 bases left in between. The CDR3 totals 17 residues. The CDR3 protein is CASSFLDRSVMNTEAFF. The CDR3 bases are TGTGCCAGCAGTTTTCTTGACAGGTCTGTGATGAACACTGAAGCTTTCTTT.

The genes are TRBV21-1 and TRBJ1-2; the table's D call, TRBD1, has no DNA check behind it. TRBV21-1 represents a pseudogene. CDR3 length: 15 amino acids. Here the CDR3 DNA reads TGTGCCAGCAGCAAATGGCCAGGGGGCGCGGATGGCTACACCTTC. This translates into CASSKWPGGADGYTF.

The V and J genes are TRBV14 and TRBJ1-6, with D possibly TRBD1 on 5 matching bases. The V gene lost 1 base and the J gene lost 11 bases, with 9 bases spanning the gap. CDR3 length equals 13 residues. Germline CDR1 and CDR2: SGHDN and FVKESK. The chain's CDR3 is CASSQGGFAPLHF. Written as DNA, the CDR3 is TGTGCCAGCAGCCAAGGGGGCTTTGCACCCCTCCACTTT.

The V and J genes are TRBV7-2 and TRBJ2-1, with unresolved D. Germline V gives CDR1 SGHTA, CDR2 FQGNSA. V gave up 5 bases and J gave up 4 bases, with 9 bases separating them. This CDR3 is built from 13 residues. The CDR3 protein is CASSKAIYNEQFF. For the CDR3, the DNA is TGTGCCAGCAGCAAGGCTATATACAATGAGCAGTTCTTC.

The gene calls are TRBV7-2 and TRBJ1-2, with D maybe TRBD1 (5 bases). The CDR3 totals 17 residues. Trimming removed 5 bases at V and 4 bases at J, with 23 bases between. In germline, CDR1 is SGHTA, CDR2 FQGNSA. CDR3: CASSPRQPNVPPYGYTF. In nucleotides, the CDR3 is TGTGCCAGCAGCCCAAGACAGCCCAACGTACCCCCCTATGGCTACACCTTC.